This T cell receptor beta chain was identified during a study of OX40 agonist ivuxolimab in advanced cancers. Overall study: One patient with hepatocellular carcinoma and two with cutaneous melanoma, three in all, had partial responses.

Germline V gives CDR1 LNHDA, CDR2 SQIVND (reference sequence). Trimming stripped 6 bases from V and 7 bases from J, with 9 bases between. The CDR3 runs to 12 residues. Blood samples were obtained at baseline, cycle 4 day 1, and cycle 7 day 1. Produced via immunoSEQ multiplex PCR; TCRdb's table is partial and in-frame only. The data show roughly 75,000 clones, about 89% seen once. Notes on this clone: Its target is unknown.

Whole-study results and caveats: CD4+ T cells averaged fewer expanded clones than CD8+ T cells. Clonal expansion from baseline to week 6 occurred in both CD4+ and CD8+ T cells.

V usage is TRBV19 and J usage is TRBJ1-4; D is possibly TRBD1 (6 bases). The sample was CD4+ or CD8+ T cells sorted from blood, taken in a trial of the OX40 agonist ivuxolimab. The source of this sequence is an adult with an advanced solid tumor such as melanoma, head and neck, liver or kidney cancer. The CDR3 region is CASRGGFEKLFF. The CDR3 region has the DNA TGTGCCAGTAGAGGGGGGTTTGAAAAACTGTTTTTT.